This T cell receptor (beta chain) was sequenced for a study of T cell changes during pregnancy in multiple sclerosis. TCRdb keeps only in-frame clones here, not all; method: immunoSEQ multiplex PCR. The data show around 88,000 clones, with approximately 91% seen just once and more than 2.5% held by the top ten. The source is a female donor with multiple sclerosis, enrolled in a pregnancy study. Sequenced material: peripheral blood, taken in the first trimester of pregnancy.

CDR3 bases: TGTGCCAGCAGTGAACAGGGGGCTGGGGAAAAACTGTTTTTT. Translating gives CASSEQGAGEKLFF. This chain connects TRBV6-1 to TRBJ1-4, with 8 bases matching TRBD1. J lost 8 bases, V lost 2 bases, and 4 bases had no gene match. Germline CDR1 is MNHNS and CDR2 is SASEGT. The CDR3 spans 14 residues.